Presented here are 26 T cell receptor beta chains from one specimen sequenced in a study of tumor-infiltrating lymphocytes in primary liver carcinoma. Taking 20-30 mg of unsorted bulk tissue, the authors co-extracted RNA and DNA. The template, approximately 500 ng total RNA, yielded TCR beta cDNA made with a constant-region primer. Construction of TCR beta libraries relied on three successive nested multiplex PCR rounds employing slightly modified ARM-PCR. Investigators reported that the first two PCR rounds, at approximately 11 cycles each, used TRBV1-TRBV30 forward primers with a C-beta reverse primer. Using its own MiXCR run on the multiplex PCR reads, TCRdb lists one record per CDR3 protein. The sample lists over 100,000 distinct CDR3 sequences; around 65% were seen once. The sequenced sample was tumor-adjacent normal liver tissue. The receptors shown here come from an older woman with primary liver carcinoma and hepatitis B virus infection.

The chain is built from TRBV11-2 and TRBJ2-7; D may be TRBD2 (5 bases). There are 16 residues in the CDR3. Germline lookup yields CDR1 SGHAT and CDR2 FQNNGV. V was clipped by 3 bases and J by 4 bases, with 19 bases between them. DNA for the CDR3: TGTGCCAGCAGCTTCATGGTGGGGAGTGCTAGATACGAGCAGTACTTC. Encoded protein: CASSFMVGSARYEQYF.

Concerning this clonotype itself: This may come from a read error, since a much larger clone is one base off. The chain couples TRBV7-8 to TRBJ2-3; the match to TRBD1 covers 10 bases. Matching the DNA end better, TRBJ1-5 makes the J call doubtful. Germline CDR1 is SGHVS and CDR2 is FQNEAQ. This CDR3 contains 19 residues. Written as DNA, the CDR3 is TGTGCCAGCAGCCCGGGGACAGGGGCCACTTATCTACCCACAGATACGCAGCATTTT. Translating gives CASSPGTGATYLPTDTQHF.

J is TRBJ2-7 and V is TRBV4-1; D perhaps matches TRBD2 (5 bases). This CDR3 region has 14 residues. V lost 9 bases to trimming and J lost 5 bases, with 20 bases between them. The V gene's germline CDR1 is MGHRA and CDR2 YSYEKL. Here the CDR3 DNA reads TGCGCCAGTAGTCGTGGCGGGTGTAGAGACGAGCAGTACTTC. It encodes CASSRGGCRDEQYF.

This clonotype occurred once. This CDR3 is missing its conserved last phenylalanine or tryptophan, likely due to a read error. The chain has TRBV6-1 and TRBJ1-5, with D possibly matching TRBD1 (5 bases). Trimming pared 5 bases from V and 4 bases from J, leaving 9 bases between. This CDR3 is 13 amino acids long. Germline values: CDR1 MNHNS, CDR2 SASEGT. The DNA for the CDR3 is TGTGCCAGCAGTACGCAGGGAAATCAGCCCCAGCATTCT. It translates to CASSTQGNQPQHS.

This clonotype appeared a few times. This may come from a read error, since a much larger clone is one base off. The chain uses TRBV29-1 and TRBJ2-1; D assignment may be TRBD1 or TRBD2 (5 bases each). This CDR3 has 16 amino acids. CDR1 and CDR2 from the germline V gene are SQVTM and ANQGSEA. In DNA, the CDR3 is TGCAGCGCCTACGATCTAGGGGCTAGCTCCTACAATGGGCAGTTCTTC. The encoded protein is CSAYDLGASSYNGQFF.

Of note for this clonotype: This clone may be a read error of a much larger clone one base away. V gene TRBV28 combines with J gene TRBJ2-2; TRBD1 matches at 7 bases. Germline V lookup: CDR1 MDHEN, CDR2 SYDVKM. Unmatched junction bases numbered 3, after V lost 5 bases and J lost 6 bases. The CDR3 runs 13 residues. As DNA, the CDR3 is TGTGCCAGCAGTGGACAGGCTGCCGGGGAGCTGTTTTTT. Residues: CASSGQAAGELFF.

On this clonotype: Sequence at one end of the junction differs from germline and may be a read error. This chain connects TRBV13 to TRBJ2-2, with D tentatively TRBD2 (5 bases). The CDR3 is 14 amino acids. Per the germline V gene, CDR1 is PRHDT and CDR2 is FYEKMQ (reference sequence). The CDR3 DNA sequence: TGTACCAGCACTGGCCGGGTTAGCGCCGGGGAGCTGTTTTTT. Its protein product is CTSTGRVSAGELFF.

This clonotype was detected many times. This chain uses TRBV30 with TRBJ2-2; no reliable D call. The CDR3 contains 11 residues. V lost 3 bases and J 8 bases, leaving 7 bases between the germline ends. The germline CDR1 and CDR2 sequences are GTSNPN and SVGIG (reference sequence). CDR3: CAWRRAGELFF. CDR3 nucleotides: TGTGCCTGGAGGAGAGCGGGGGAGCTGTTTTTT.

The rearrangement joins TRBV14 to TRBJ2-1; TRBD2 is a possible D gene (5 bases). Trimming cost V 4 bases and J 11 bases, with 30 bases left between them. Germline CDR1 and CDR2: SGHDN and FVKESK. The CDR3 is 18 amino acids. CDR3 loop: CASSLSVRWSLGSIQQFF. The CDR3 nucleotides read TGTGCCAGCAGCCTTAGCGTGAGATGGTCTCTCGGTTCGATTCAGCAGTTCTTC. Full variable domain (outside the CDR3, taken from reference TRBV14 and TRBJ2-1): EAGVTQFPSHSVIEKGQTVTLRCDPISGHDNLYWYRRVMGKEIKFLLHFVKESKQDESGMPNNRFLAERTGGTYSTLKVQPAELEDSGVYFCASSLSVRWSLGSIQQFFGPGTRLTVL.

In regard to this clonotype: This clone may be a read error of a much larger clone one base away. The chain uses TRBV28 and TRBJ2-1; TRBD2 matches at 7 bases. The length of the CDR3 is 14 residues. Trimming at V came to 8 bases and at J to 4 bases, leaving 8 bases not matched to a gene. Germline CDR1 is MDHEN and CDR2 is SYDVKM. The CDR3 nucleotides are TGTGCCAGCCGTGGGGGGGACCCATACAATGAGCAGTTCTTC. Translating gives CASRGGDPYNEQFF.

The V gene is TRBV28, the J gene TRBJ2-1; 14 positions agree with TRBD2. Per germline, CDR1 MDHEN and CDR2 SYDVKM. The length of the CDR3 is 15 residues. The J segment lost 8 bases and the V segment lost 4 bases, leaving 4 bases of the junction unmatched. CDR3 nucleotide sequence: TGTGCCAGCAGTTCAGAGACTAGCGGGAGGGATGAGCAGTTCTTC. Translating it yields CASSSETSGRDEQFF.

J is TRBJ2-2 and V is TRBV30; D is uncertain. CDR3 length equals 13 residues. Germline V gene data show CDR1 as GTSNPN and CDR2 as SVGIG (reference sequence). The CDR3 sequence is CTPERELVEELFF. CDR3 in DNA: TGTACCCCTGAGCGAGAGTTGGTCGAGGAGCTGTTTTTT.

This sequence joins TRBV5-5 and TRBJ2-1, with TRBD1 identical over 12 bases. Germline CDR1 SGHKS, CDR2 YYEKEE (reference sequence). V was pared by 2 bases and J by 8 bases, with 11 bases of the junction left unmatched. This CDR3 region has 17 residues. Written as DNA, the CDR3 is TGTGCCAGCAGCTTCCGGGGACAGGGGGCTCCTTACTATGAGCAGTTCTTC. This translates into CASSFRGQGAPYYEQFF.

Comment on this clonotype: One junction end disagrees with the germline gene, perhaps due to a read error. This chain connects TRBV12-3 or TRBV12-4 to TRBJ2-1; 13 bases align to TRBD2. CDR3 length: 13 residues. The CDR3 nucleotides read TGTGCCATTCTGGGACTAGCGGGGAATGAGCAATTCTTC. It is translated as CAILGLAGNEQFF.

Comment on this clonotype: A much bigger clone sits one base away, suggesting this may be a read error. The gene calls are TRBV6-1 and TRBJ2-2, with 9 bases aligning to TRBD1. Germline assignment: CDR1 MNHNS and CDR2 SASEGT. The CDR3 has 16 amino acids. The DNA of the CDR3 is TGTGTCAGCAGTGTCCCTCCGGGACAGGGCACCGGGGAGCTGTTTTTT. Translated: CVSSVPPGQGTGELFF.

About this clonotype itself: A read error may explain this, as a much larger clone is one base away. The chain has TRBV28 and TRBJ1-5; D gene ambiguous. CDR3 length: 13 amino acids. From germline, CDR1 is MDHEN and CDR2 SYDVKM. CDR3 residues: CASSFGGDQPHHF. DNA of the CDR3: TGTGCCAGCAGTTTCGGCGGCGATCAGCCCCATCATTTT.

This chain links TRBV11-2 with TRBJ2-1; D is ambiguous. The CDR3 is made up of 12 amino acids. Germline V gives CDR1 SGHAT, CDR2 FQNNGV. V shed 10 bases and J shed 7 bases, with 14 bases lying between them. The CDR3 DNA reads TGTGCCAACAACTTACGAAAGAATGAGCAGTTCTTC. Amino acids: CANNLRKNEQFF.

In the case of this clonotype: An end of the junction does not agree with germline; a read error may underlie this. The CDR3 nucleotides read TGTACCAGCAGCTTAGAGGGGAGTCTCCTCAATGAGCTGTACTTC. Translation gives CTSSLEGSLLNELYF. The chain employs TRBV11-2 and TRBJ2-1; D may be TRBD1 or TRBD2 (5 bases each). CDR1 and CDR2 (germline): SGHAT, FQNNGV. This CDR3 has 15 amino acids.

The chain combines TRBV11-2 with TRBJ2-4; 10 bases are a match to TRBD2. V gave up 8 bases and J gave up 8 bases; unmatched junction bases: 18. Germline V gives CDR1 SGHAT, CDR2 FQNNGV. The CDR3 has 17 amino acids. CDR3 in amino acids: CASGPVRLLSGRDIQYF. In DNA, the CDR3 is TGTGCCAGCGGTCCAGTCAGGCTACTAAGCGGGAGGGACATTCAGTACTTC.

This clonotype has ten or more counts. The chain employs TRBV29-1 and TRBJ2-7, with 9 nucleotides matching TRBD1. The J segment lost 9 bases and the V segment lost 7 bases, leaving 7 bases of the junction unmatched. Germline V gene sequence: CDR1 SQVTM, CDR2 ANQGSEA. The CDR3 is 11 residues long. CDR3 bases: TGCAGCGCACAGGGGGCCATAGGGCAGTACTTC. Translating it yields CSAQGAIGQYF.

In regard to this clonotype: A much larger clone differs by one base, so this may be a read error. The chain links TRBV28 to TRBJ1-1; D unclear. This CDR3 contains 15 residues. Germline lookup yields CDR1 MDHEN and CDR2 SYDVKM. The CDR3 region has the DNA TGTGCCACCGAGACCGCGGCGGATATGAACACTGAAACTTTCTTT. This gives the protein CATETAADMNTETFF.

V and J are TRBV5-1 and TRBJ1-5, with TRBD1 matching 7 bases. The V and J ends lost 1 base and 4 bases, in that order; junction bases with no gene match: 5. The CDR3 has 15 residues. CDR1 is SGHRS and CDR2 is YFSETQ in the germline V gene. The CDR3 is CASSLLGGPNQPQHF. As DNA, the CDR3 is TGCGCCAGCAGCTTGCTAGGGGGCCCAAATCAGCCCCAGCATTTT.

Turning to this clonotype: Since no conserved phenylalanine or tryptophan closes the CDR3, a read error is the likely cause. This chain links TRBV7-8 with TRBJ2-7; D ambiguous. Germline V lookup: CDR1 SGHVS, CDR2 FQNEAQ. The CDR3 runs to 13 residues. V was pared by 8 bases and J by 0 bases, with 11 bases between. DNA of the CDR3: TGTGCCAGCGGCGACAAAAGCTCCTACGAGCAGTACCTC. This gives the protein CASGDKSSYEQYL.

This clonotype was counted ten times or more. This rearrangement joins TRBV29-1 to TRBJ2-7; 7 bases map to TRBD2. The trim removed 4 bases at V and 2 bases at J, leaving 8 bases unmatched. CDR1 is SQVTM, CDR2 ANQGSEA, per germline. The CDR3 has 14 amino acids. CDR3 coding DNA: TGCAGCGTTGTGAGGACTAGGGATACCTACGAGCAGTACTTC. Its translation: CSVVRTRDTYEQYF.

This sequence joins TRBV11-2 and TRBJ2-1, with a possible D match to TRBD2 (6 bases). CDR1 is SGHAT and CDR2 is FQNNGV in the germline V gene. V was shortened by 1 base and J by 9 bases, with 19 bases between the two germline ends. This CDR3 region has 16 residues. Here the CDR3 DNA reads TGTGCCAGCAGCTTAGCCGGGACTGGCGAGTCTGGTGAGCAGTTCTTC. Protein product: CASSLAGTGESGEQFF.

A note on this clonotype: Mismatch with germline at one junction end may stem from a read error. The gene calls are TRBV6-1 and TRBJ1-5, with 8 bases aligning to TRBD1. Germline lookup yields CDR1 MNHNS and CDR2 SASEGT. This CDR3 has 16 amino acids. The CDR3 protein is CGSSETYDRGHQPQHF. For the CDR3, the DNA is TGTGGCAGCAGTGAAACCTACGACAGGGGCCATCAGCCCCAGCATTTT.